These T cell receptor beta chains were read from a single sample in a study of blood T cell repertoires in COVID-19. TCRdb's copy holds only in-frame clones and misses some; the assay was immunoSEQ multiplex PCR. This table holds tens of thousands of clones, about nine tenths found once. Specimen: peripheral blood. The receptor source for this set is a young man with acute or convalescent COVID-19. Both conserved end residues are part of each CDR3. Each record gives: D gene, clone size, V gene, J gene, CDR3 protein, CDR3 DNA. The D gene is left open where the match is weak. The size field is filled for only some rows; it gives once, few, many or a size class.

>-|-|TRBV3-1/TRBV3-2|TRBJ1-4
CASRPGFAGDEKLFF
TGTGCCAGCAGGCCAGGCTTCGCAGGGGACGAAAAACTGTTTTTT
>TRBD1|-|TRBV18|TRBJ1-1
CASSRRQGAEAFF
TGTGCCAGCTCACGACGACAGGGGGCTGAAGCTTTCTTT
>TRBD2|-|TRBV27|TRBJ2-5
CASSFRSGGAGETQYF
TGTGCCAGCAGTTTCCGTAGCGGGGGGGCCGGAGAGACCCAGTACTTC
>-|-|TRBV6-5|TRBJ1-4
CASSYRQANSQKLFF
TGTGCCAGCAGTTACCGACAGGCCAATAGTCAAAAACTGTTTTTT
>TRBD1|-|TRBV19|TRBJ2-4
CASGHRQGANIQYF
TGTGCCAGTGGACACAGACAGGGGGCGAACATTCAGTACTTC
>TRBD1|-|TRBV5-4|TRBJ1-4
CASSKVGTGNEKLFF
TGTGCCAGCAGTAAGGTCGGGACAGGGAATGAAAAACTGTTTTTT
>TRBD1|-|TRBV24-1|TRBJ1-1
CATSDNRGPAKAFF
TGTGCCACCAGTGATAACAGGGGGCCAGCCAAGGCTTTCTTT
>TRBD2|-|TRBV18|TRBJ2-2
CASSPYLAGENTGELFF
TGTGCCAGCTCACCGTACCTAGCGGGGGAAAACACCGGGGAGCTGTTTTTT
>TRBD1|-|TRBV6-1|TRBJ1-1
CASREYAQGLNTEAFF
TGTGCCAGCAGGGAATATGCACAGGGGCTGAACACTGAAGCTTTCTTT
>-|-|TRBV2|TRBJ1-1
CASIIDRRNTEAFF
TGTGCCAGCATTATCGACAGGCGGAACACTGAAGCTTTCTTT
>-|-|TRBV3-1/TRBV3-2|TRBJ1-2
CASSTRGNYGYTF
TGTGCCAGCAGCACGCGGGGTAACTATGGCTACACCTTC
>TRBD1|-|TRBV2|TRBJ1-4
CASSRLRTGPNEKLFF
TGTGCCAGCAGTCGACTTAGGACAGGTCCCAATGAAAAACTGTTTTTT
>-|-|TRBV19|TRBJ2-3
CASREGTTDTQYF
TGTGCCAGTAGGGAGGGAACGACAGATACGCAGTATTTT
>-|-|TRBV7-2|TRBJ1-4
CASSLDRGLEKLFF
TGTGCCAGCAGCTTAGATCGGGGTTTGGAAAAACTGTTTTTT
>-|-|TRBV3-1/TRBV3-2|TRBJ2-7
CASSPSELYSYEQYF
TGTGCCAGCAGCCCTAGTGAGTTGTACTCCTACGAGCAGTACTTC
>TRBD1|-|TRBV5-1|TRBJ2-1
CASTNQGARVDEQFF
TGCGCCAGCACCAATCAGGGGGCGCGAGTGGATGAGCAGTTCTTC
>-|-|TRBV7-9|TRBJ2-2
CASSARLVDSNTGELFF
TGTGCCAGCAGCGCGAGACTAGTTGACTCGAACACCGGGGAGCTGTTTTTT
>TRBD1|-|TRBV5-1|TRBJ1-2
CASSPGGQGYGYTF
TGCGCCAGCAGCCCCGGAGGACAGGGATATGGCTACACCTTC
>-|once|TRBV10-3|TRBJ1-1
CATKTGPNTEAFF
TGTGCCACTAAAACAGGACCGAACACTGAAGCTTTCTTT
>-|once|TRBV6-2/TRBV6-3|TRBJ1-3
CASSSTGWNTIYF
TGTGCCAGCAGTTCCACGGGGTGGAACACCATATATTTT
>-|few|TRBV24-1|TRBJ1-6
CATSKGLGSPLHF
TGTGCCACCAGTAAGGGGTTAGGTTCACCCCTCCACTTT
>-|-|TRBV6-2/TRBV6-3|TRBJ1-2
CASSYPGTLYGYTF
TGTGCCAGCAGTTACCCCGGGACATTATATGGCTACACCTTC
>-|-|TRBV5-6|TRBJ1-6
CASSLRRVRYYNSPLHF
TGTGCCAGCAGCTTGAGGAGGGTCCGCTACTATAATTCACCCCTCCACTTT
>-|-|TRBV15|TRBJ1-2
CATSGLSGYGYTF
TGTGCCACCAGCGGTTTAAGCGGCTATGGCTACACCTTC
>TRBD1|-|TRBV9|TRBJ2-5
CASSVFPTGMETQYF
TGTGCCAGCAGCGTCTTCCCGACAGGGATGGAGACCCAGTACTTC
>TRBD1|-|TRBV27|TRBJ1-2
CASRTGSNYGYTF
TGTGCCAGCAGGACAGGGTCTAACTATGGCTACACCTTC
>-|-|TRBV6-5|TRBJ2-2
CASTRDTSTGELFF
TGTGCCAGCACCCGGGACACGAGCACCGGGGAGCTGTTTTTT
>TRBD1|-|TRBV2|TRBJ1-4
CASSDIGQGNEKLFF
TGTGCCAGCAGTGATATAGGACAGGGGAACGAAAAACTGTTTTTT
>TRBD1|once|TRBV5-8|TRBJ2-5
CASSFGTAQETQYF
TGTGCCAGCAGCTTCGGGACAGCCCAAGAGACCCAGTACTTC